This T cell receptor beta chain was captured in a study of blood T cell repertoires in COVID-19. About the research overall: Acute and convalescent COVID-19 specimens originated in the United States, Italy and Spain. PBMCs, B-cell-depleted T cells, or T cells were the source of the cDNA or gDNA that made up the material.

Per the authors' pipeline: Estimated nucleated cell counts came from reference gene primer amplification. The protocol was immunoSEQ multiplex PCR, while the TCRdb copy is restricted to in-frame clones and leaves out a portion. V, J and clone size are taken as reported in that table, and D and trimming were inferred from the DNA itself. Among some 170,000 clones listed, around 76% were seen once. CDR1 LGHNA and CDR2 YNFKEQ come from the germline V gene. V was clipped by 1 base and J by 3 bases; unmatched bases: 3. CDR3 length: 16 amino acids. The specimen sequenced was peripheral blood. The V and J genes are TRBV4-2 and TRBJ2-5; 12 bases align to TRBD2. The source is a woman in her 70s with acute or convalescent COVID-19. CDR3: CASSQARLAGEETQYF. The DNA of the CDR3 is TGTGCCAGCAGCCAAGCCAGACTAGCGGGGGAAGAGACCCAGTACTTC.